This T cell receptor beta chain was profiled in a study of blood T cell repertoires in COVID-19. Germline CDR1 MNHEY, CDR2 SMNVEV (reference sequence). The V and J ends lost 6 bases and 10 bases, in that order; junction bases with no gene match: 15. CDR3 length equals 15 residues. The protocol was immunoSEQ multiplex PCR, while the TCRdb copy is restricted to in-frame clones and leaves out a portion. This table holds about 66,000 clones, nearly 90% found once. Sequenced: peripheral blood. This TCR was recovered from a man aged 55-75 years with acute or convalescent COVID-19. This sequence joins TRBV27 and TRBJ1-5, with TRBD1 matching 7 bases. For the CDR3, the DNA is TGTGCCAGCAGCATCCTGGGGGCAGGGGGGTATCCCCAGCATTTT. Its translation: CASSILGAGGYPQHF.